This entry concerns a single T cell receptor (beta chain). Clones were read by immunoSEQ multiplex PCR, and TCRdb kept only the in-frame ones, dropping some. The sample shows some 81,000 clones, roughly 91% of them seen only once. This specimen belongs to a study of T cell changes during pregnancy in multiple sclerosis. Germline-derived CDR1 and CDR2 are SEHNR and FQNEAQ (reference sequence). The CDR3 contains 12 residues. V was shortened by 2 bases and J by 6 bases, with 7 bases between the two germline ends. The sequenced sample was peripheral blood, obtained after pregnancy. The receptor was derived from a female donor in good health, enrolled as a control in a pregnancy study. The chain recombines TRBV7-9 with TRBJ1-2; D remains unclear. The CDR3 DNA is TGTGCCAGCAGCTTACAGGCTAATGGCTACACCTTC. Translating gives CASSLQANGYTF.